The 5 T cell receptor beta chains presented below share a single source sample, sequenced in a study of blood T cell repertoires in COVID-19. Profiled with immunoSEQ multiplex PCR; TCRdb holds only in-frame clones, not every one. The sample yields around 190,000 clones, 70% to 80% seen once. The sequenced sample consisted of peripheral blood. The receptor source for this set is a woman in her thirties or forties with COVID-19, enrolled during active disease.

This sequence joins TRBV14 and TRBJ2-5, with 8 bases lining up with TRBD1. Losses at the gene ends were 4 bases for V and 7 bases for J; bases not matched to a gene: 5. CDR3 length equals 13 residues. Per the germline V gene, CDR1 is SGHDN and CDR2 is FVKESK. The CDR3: CASSPDRGRTQYF. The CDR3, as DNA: TGTGCCAGCAGCCCCGACAGGGGAAGGACCCAGTACTTC.

Here the CDR3 reads CASSLGTSGGPDTQYF. The DNA of the CDR3 is TGTGCCAGCAGCTTAGGAACTAGCGGGGGTCCAGATACGCAGTATTTT. This chain joins TRBV11-3 and TRBJ2-3, with 11 nucleotides matching TRBD2. CDR1 is SGHNT and CDR2 is YENEEA in the germline V gene. This CDR3 is built from 16 residues. The V and J ends lost 1 base and 4 bases, in that order; junction bases with no gene match: 4. Full variable domain (remainder filled in from reference TRBV11-3 and TRBJ2-3): EAGVVQSPRYKIIEKKQPVAFWCNPISGHNTLYWYLQNLGQGPELLIRYENEEAVDDSQLPKDRFSAERLKGVDSTLKIQPAELGDSAVYLCASSLGTSGGPDTQYFGPGTRLTVL.

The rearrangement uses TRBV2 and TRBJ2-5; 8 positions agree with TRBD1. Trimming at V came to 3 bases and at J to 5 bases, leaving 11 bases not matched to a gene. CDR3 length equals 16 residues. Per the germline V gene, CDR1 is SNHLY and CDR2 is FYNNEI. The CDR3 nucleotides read TGTGCCAGCAGTGACCCCGGGCAGGGGGCTCGTGAGACCCAGTACTTC. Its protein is CASSDPGQGARETQYF. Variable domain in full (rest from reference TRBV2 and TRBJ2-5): EPEVTQTPSHQVTQMGQEVILRCVPISNHLYFYWYRQILGQKVEFLVSFYNNEISEKSEIFDDQFSVERPDGSNFTLKIRSTKLEDSAMYFCASSDPGQGARETQYFGPGTRLLVL.

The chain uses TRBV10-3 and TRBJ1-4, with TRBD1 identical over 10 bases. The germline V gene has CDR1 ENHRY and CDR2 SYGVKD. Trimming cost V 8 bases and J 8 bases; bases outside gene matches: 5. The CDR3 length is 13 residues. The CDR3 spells CAIGGTGDEKLFF. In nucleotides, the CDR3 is TGTGCCATCGGGGGGACAGGGGACGAAAAACTGTTTTTT.

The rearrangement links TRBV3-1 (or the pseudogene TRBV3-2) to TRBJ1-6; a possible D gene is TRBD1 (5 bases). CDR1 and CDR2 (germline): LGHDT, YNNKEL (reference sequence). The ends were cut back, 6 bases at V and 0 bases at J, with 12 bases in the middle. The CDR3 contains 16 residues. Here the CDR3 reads CASRPSGGSYNSPLHF. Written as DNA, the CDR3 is TGTGCCAGCAGGCCAAGCGGGGGCTCCTATAATTCACCCCTCCACTTT.